What follows describes a single T cell receptor beta chain. What it binds is unknown. The data stem from a study of regulatory T cells in long-lasting Graves disease. The study, taken as a whole, reports: With a small sample size, accuracy may have been reduced.

The time point denotes: persistent/refractory GD, antithyroid drugs over 5 years with positive TRAb. PBMCs were the source of the RNA used for TCR sequencing. The authors diagnosed Graves' disease using American Thyroid Association guidelines. In building TCR beta libraries, iRepertoire HTBI primers were used together with Arm-PCR of CDR3 regions. How the authors handled the data: Samples revealed 50 to 75 TRBV and 14 TRBJ segments. From the multiplex PCR reads, TCRdb called clonotypes with MiXCR, one entry per CDR3 protein. The V and J calls reflect TCRdb's pipeline rather than the authors' work. Of 700,000 or so distinct CDR3 sequences in the sample, 25% to 35% were seen once. From germline, CDR1 is SNHLY and CDR2 FYNNEI. The V end was cut by 0 bases, the J end by 8 bases, with 9 bases between. The CDR3 length is 13 residues.

The rearrangement links TRBV2 to TRBJ2-3; D uncertain. This receptor was identified in a female donor with Graves disease. Sequences were derived from peripheral blood mononuclear cells (PBMCs), sampled when the disease was refractory, from a patient treated with antithyroid drugs. The CDR3 bases are TGTGCCAGCAGTGAAGCGCTTATGGCTACGCAGTATTTT. As protein: CASSEALMATQYF.